What follows are 8 T cell receptor beta chains derived from one specimen sequenced in a study of T-cell reconstitution after alpha-beta-depleted transplantation in children (dated by TCRdb to 2016 to 2017). The library was built by means of PCR. The sample was run on an Illumina HiSeq 2500. Molecular barcoding was employed in the preparation of TCR libraries, with unique molecular identifiers being used to normalize TCRbeta repertoire quantification. The public reads were reprocessed in TCRdb via fastp at Q25 and MiXCR, keeping in-frame beta chains. Rows merge per CDR3 protein into single entries with the most common DNA and genes. The sample table lists over 550,000 distinct CDR3 sequences, roughly 10% of them with a count of one. The ten top clones hold around 4% of the sample. The input for sequencing was PBMCs from the stem cell graft donor, taken from the stem cell graft. The receptor source for this set is a human donor who donated a stem cell graft to a child with acute myeloid leukemia.

This chain connects TRBV11-2 to TRBJ2-2; 14 bases agree with TRBD2. Per the germline V gene, CDR1 is SGHAT and CDR2 is FQNNGV. The V and J ends lost 5 bases and 6 bases, in that order; junction bases with no gene match: 2. CDR3 size: 15 residues. The DNA for the CDR3 is TGTGCCAGCAGCCGGGGACTAGCGGGAGCCGGGGAGCTGTTTTTT. Amino acid sequence: CASSRGLAGAGELFF.

This clonotype has at least ten counts. The chain carries TRBV6-2 or TRBV6-3 and TRBJ1-1, with D perhaps TRBD1 (6 bases). This CDR3 has 13 amino acids. V was cut by 4 bases and J by 11 bases, with 17 bases left in between. Germline CDR1 is MNHEY and CDR2 is SVGEGT. This CDR3 reads CASSLLRGGLAFF. CDR3 nucleotide sequence: TGTGCCAGCAGTTTACTCCGAGGGGGTTTGGCTTTCTTT.

The chain is built from TRBV12-3 or TRBV12-4 and TRBJ1-2; D is ambiguous. V lost 6 bases and J 9 bases, leaving 17 bases between the germline ends. The CDR3 consists of 13 residues. The CDR3 loop reads CASSPRKGFSYTF. The CDR3 nucleotides are TGTGCCAGCAGCCCTAGAAAAGGTTTTAGCTACACCTTC.

This clonotype has more than one count but fewer than ten. J is TRBJ2-1 and V is TRBV30, with 8 nucleotides matching TRBD1. Unmatched junction bases numbered 4, after V lost 6 bases and J lost 3 bases. This CDR3 is built from 13 residues. The germline gives CDR1 GTSNPN, CDR2 SVGIG (reference sequence). CDR3 bases: TGTGCCTGCCGGGACAGGAGCTACAATGAGCAGTTCTTC. Its protein product is CACRDRSYNEQFF.

In this sample, this clonotype turned up many times. The J gene is TRBJ2-7, the V gene TRBV5-1, with TRBD1 matching over 7 bases. Trimming removed 2 bases from V and 7 bases from J; junction bases left unmatched: 6. The germline CDR1 and CDR2 sequences are SGHRS and YFSETQ. This CDR3 region has 13 residues. CDR3 sequence: CASSFTWDREQYF. The DNA for the CDR3 is TGCGCCAGCAGCTTTACCTGGGACAGAGAGCAGTACTTC. The full variable domain, rest sourced from reference TRBV5-1 and TRBJ2-7, is KAGVTQTPRYLIKTRGQQVTLSCSPISGHRSVSWYQQTPGQGLQFLFEYFSETQRNKGNFPGRFSGRQFSNSRSEMNVSTLELGDSALYLCASSFTWDREQYFGPGTRLTVT.

Many counts were recorded for this clonotype. The chain combines TRBV9 with TRBJ2-1; perhaps TRBD2 as D (5 bases). CDR3 size: 16 residues. V was trimmed by 7 bases and J by 0 bases, leaving 17 bases between them. Germline assignment: CDR1 SGDLS and CDR2 YYNGEE. CDR3 protein: CASSTSPLSSYNEQFF. The CDR3 DNA is TGTGCCAGCTCAACTAGTCCACTGAGCTCCTACAATGAGCAGTTCTTC.

The rearrangement links TRBV6-2 or TRBV6-3 to TRBJ2-1, with D hard to call. The length of the CDR3 is 15 residues. The germline V and J ends were trimmed by 6 bases and 4 bases, with 16 bases remaining between them. Germline loops: CDR1 MNHEY, CDR2 SVGEGT. The CDR3 DNA reads as TGTGCCAGCAGCCGCCGAGTTGAGGCTTACAATGAGCAGTTCTTC. Residues: CASSRRVEAYNEQFF.

This clonotype was seen ten or more times. In nucleotides, the CDR3 is TGTGCCAGCAGTTCCTACTACGAGCAGTACTTC. This sequence encodes CASSSYYEQYF. The J gene is TRBJ2-7, the V gene TRBV6-2 or TRBV6-3, with unresolved D. Trimming pared 4 bases from V and 3 bases from J, leaving 4 bases between. This CDR3 contains 11 residues. Per the germline V gene, CDR1 is MNHEY and CDR2 is SVGEGT.